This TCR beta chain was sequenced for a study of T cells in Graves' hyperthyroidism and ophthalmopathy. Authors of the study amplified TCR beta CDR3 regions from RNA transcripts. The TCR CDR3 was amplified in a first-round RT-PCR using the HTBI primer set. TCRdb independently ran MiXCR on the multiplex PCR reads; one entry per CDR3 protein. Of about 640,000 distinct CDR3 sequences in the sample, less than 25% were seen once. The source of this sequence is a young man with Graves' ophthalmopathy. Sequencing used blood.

The CDR3 sequence: CSARVDSTSYMNTEAFF. DNA for the CDR3: TGCAGTGCTAGAGTGGATAGCACTAGTTACATGAACACTGAAGCTTTCTTT. V is TRBV20-1 and J is TRBJ1-1, with D unresolved. Germline V lookup: CDR1 DFQATT, CDR2 SNEGSKA (reference sequence). The CDR3 totals 17 residues. Trimming stripped 1 base from V and 0 bases from J, with 18 bases between.